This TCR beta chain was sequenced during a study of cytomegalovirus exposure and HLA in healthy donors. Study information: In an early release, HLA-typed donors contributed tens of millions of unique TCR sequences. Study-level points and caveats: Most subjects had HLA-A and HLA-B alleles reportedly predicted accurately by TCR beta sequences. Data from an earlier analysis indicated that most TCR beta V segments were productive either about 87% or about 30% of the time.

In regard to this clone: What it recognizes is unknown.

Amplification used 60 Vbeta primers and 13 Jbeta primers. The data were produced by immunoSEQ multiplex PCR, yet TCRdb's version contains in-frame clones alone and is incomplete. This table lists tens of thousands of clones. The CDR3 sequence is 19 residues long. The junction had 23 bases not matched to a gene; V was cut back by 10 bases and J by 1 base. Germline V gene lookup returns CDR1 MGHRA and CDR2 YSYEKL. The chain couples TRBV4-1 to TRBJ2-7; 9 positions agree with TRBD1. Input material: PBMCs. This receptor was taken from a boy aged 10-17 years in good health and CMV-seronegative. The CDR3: CANTHLPGQGEKNSYEQYF. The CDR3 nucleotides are TGCGCCAACACCCACCTCCCGGGACAGGGCGAAAAGAATTCCTACGAGCAGTACTTC.